The T cell receptor (beta chain) under discussion was sequenced for a study of precursors of human CD4 cytotoxic T cells (dated by TCRdb to 2016 to 2018). Describing the broader study: In total, CD4+ memory subsets from some 14 donors went into the bulk TCR-seq analysis. Sequences for both the TCRalpha and TCRbeta chains came out of the TCR-seq analysis of 15 or so donors (table S7).

Overall study results and their limits: Only about 95% of the 14 donors were included in some of the bulk TCR-seq comparisons, which suggests that not every subset was available for every donor. Compared with TCM and TEM subsets, the IL-7Rhigh and IL-7R- TEMRA subsets had more restricted TCR repertoires, with lower diversity and more expanded clonotypes. A bigger share of IL-7Rhigh TEMRA clonotypes consisted of expanded effector clonotypes than was the case for TEM or TCM clonotypes. According to the authors, an observational design in humans cannot definitively determine the direction of differentiation between precursor and effector cells.

To test whether a precursor-effector relationship exists among CD4 cytotoxic T cells, bulk UMI-based TCR sequencing was run on four sorted CD4+ memory subsets: TCM, TEM, IL-7Rhigh TEMRA, and IL-7R- TEMRA. Cells were obtained from peripheral blood mononuclear cells isolated from human blood. The instrument given in TCRdb is Illumina MiSeq. The paper's processing steps were these. The Shannon-Wiener index, calculated in VDJtools, was used to measure repertoire diversity. TCRbeta clonotypes with a clonotype frequency of at least 3 were defined as expanded. Through fastp at Q25 and MiXCR, TCRdb rebuilt clones from the public reads, retaining in-frame beta chains. Rows with a matching CDR3 protein are joined into one entry that keeps the most common DNA and genes. TCRdb assigned the V and J calls; the authors' analysis was not used. In all, the sample holds under 800 distinct CDR3 sequences, and less than 15% of those were seen once. Jointly, the top ten make up approximately 10% of the sample.

In the case of this clonotype: The antigen it recognizes is unknown. Base qualities were left out, and no much larger clone turns up one base away.

This receptor was taken from a human donor in good health. The specimen sequenced was memory CD4+ T cells from blood (PBMCs).

The DNA is as follows: TGTGCCAGCAGCTCAAGCAGGGTCTTGGAGCAGTACTTC. This is translated as CASSSSRVLEQYF. Rearrangement joined TRBV5-8 to TRBJ2-7; perhaps TRBD1 is the D gene, with 5 bases matching. V is pared back by 3 bases and J by 7 bases, with 14 bases lying between the germline termini. CDR1 is given as SGHTS and CDR2 as YDEGEE, both from the germline V gene. The CDR3 holds 13 amino acids from the cysteine to the phenylalanine. Just the 39-base CDR3 DNA is kept, in frame starting at base 1.